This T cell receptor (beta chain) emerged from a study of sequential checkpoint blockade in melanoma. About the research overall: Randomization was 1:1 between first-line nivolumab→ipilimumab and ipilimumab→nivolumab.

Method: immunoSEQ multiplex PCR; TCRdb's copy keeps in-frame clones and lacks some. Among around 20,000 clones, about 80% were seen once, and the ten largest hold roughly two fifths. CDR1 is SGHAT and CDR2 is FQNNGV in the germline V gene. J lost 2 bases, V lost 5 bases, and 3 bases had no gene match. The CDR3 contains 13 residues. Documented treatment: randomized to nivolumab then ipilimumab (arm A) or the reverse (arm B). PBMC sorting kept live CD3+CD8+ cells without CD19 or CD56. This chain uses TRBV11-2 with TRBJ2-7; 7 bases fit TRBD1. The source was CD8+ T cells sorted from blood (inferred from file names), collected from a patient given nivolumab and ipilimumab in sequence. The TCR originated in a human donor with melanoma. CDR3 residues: CASSQGQAYEQYF. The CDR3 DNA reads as TGTGCCAGCAGCCAAGGACAGGCCTACGAGCAGTACTTC.